Below, 18 T cell receptor beta chains from the same sample are listed, as sequenced in a study of cytomegalovirus exposure and HLA in healthy donors. 60 Vbeta and 13 Jbeta primers were used in PCR. Generated by immunoSEQ multiplex PCR, the TCRdb table keeps only in-frame clones and is missing some. In the table there are about 130,000 clones, about 79% of which are singletons. The sample was PBMCs. These TCRs come from a female donor in good health and CMV-seropositive.

The chain employs TRBV28 and TRBJ2-7, with 9 bases lining up with TRBD2. With 2 bases clipped from V and 2 bases from J, the junction kept 4 bases outside the gene matches. In germline, CDR1 is MDHEN, CDR2 SYDVKM. CDR3 length equals 15 residues. The CDR3 nucleotides read TGTGCCAGCAGTTTAGCTAGCGGGGCAACCTACGAGCAGTACTTC. Protein sequence: CASSLASGATYEQYF.

This chain links TRBV19 with TRBJ2-1; TRBD2 aligns across 9 bases. The CDR3 sequence is 13 residues long. Per germline, CDR1 LNHDA and CDR2 SQIVND (reference sequence). V shed 1 base, J shed 15 bases, and the junction held 7 bases outside the gene matches. The CDR3: CASSIGYSGGLFF. CDR3 nucleotides: TGTGCCAGTAGTATAGGTTATAGCGGGGGTCTGTTCTTC.

The chain recombines TRBV29-1 with TRBJ2-1, with 7 bases fitting TRBD2. Germline V gene data show CDR1 as SQVTM and CDR2 as ANQGSEA. The CDR3 extends over 17 amino acids. The V and J ends lost 1 base and 1 base, in that order; junction bases with no gene match: 10. The CDR3 region has the DNA TGCAGCGTTGAAGGGGCTAGCGGTCTTAATTCCTACAATGAGCAGTTCTTC. It translates to CSVEGASGLNSYNEQFF.

The rearrangement joins TRBV7-9 to TRBJ2-7, with TRBD2 matching over 7 bases. Germline values: CDR1 SEHNR, CDR2 FQNEAQ (reference sequence). V dropped 7 bases and J dropped 2; count of bases not matched to a gene: 11. The CDR3 runs 15 residues. CDR3 region: CASTSRPSGPYEQYF. The CDR3 DNA reads TGTGCCAGCACCTCTAGGCCTAGCGGTCCCTACGAGCAGTACTTC.

The table lists this clone with a count of one. The gene calls are TRBV5-1 and TRBJ2-7; TRBD1 agrees at 9 bases. The CDR3 has 14 residues. After removal of 7 bases from V and 1 base from J, the junction contained 6 bases not matched to a gene. Germline loops: CDR1 SGHRS, CDR2 YFSETQ. CDR3 protein: CASRPGTGSYEQYF. Here the CDR3 DNA reads TGCGCCAGCCGCCCGGGGACAGGGTCCTACGAGCAGTACTTC.

The chain combines TRBV5-1 with TRBJ1-4, with D possibly matching TRBD1 (5 bases). V was pared by 5 bases and J by 8 bases, with 13 bases between. Germline V lookup: CDR1 SGHRS, CDR2 YFSETQ. This CDR3 contains 13 residues. CDR3 loop: CASRAGNEEKLFF. The CDR3 DNA sequence: TGCGCCAGCAGGGCAGGGAATGAAGAAAAACTGTTTTTT.

The CDR3 region is CASSVGWAIEKLFF. CDR3 in DNA: TGTGCCAGCAGCGTAGGATGGGCGATTGAAAAACTGTTTTTT. The chain uses TRBV9 and TRBJ1-4, with D unresolved. Germline-derived CDR1 and CDR2 are SGDLS and YYNGEE. The CDR3 extends over 14 amino acids. V was pared by 0 bases and J by 7 bases, with 10 bases between. Based on the CDR3 plus reference TRBV9 and TRBJ1-4, the full variable domain is DSGVTQTPKHLITATGQRVTLRCSPRSGDLSVYWYQQSLDQGLQFLIQYYNGEERAKGNILERFSAQQFPDLHSELNLSSLELGDSALYFCASSVGWAIEKLFFGSGTQLSVL.

This clone has only a few counts. The gene calls are TRBV6-1 and TRBJ2-2; 9 bases line up with TRBD1. Per germline, CDR1 MNHNS and CDR2 SASEGT. V gave up 2 bases and J gave up 3 bases; unmatched junction bases: 7. This CDR3 region has 17 residues. CDR3 sequence: CASSENRQGEDTGELFF. CDR3 nucleotide sequence: TGTGCCAGCAGTGAAAATAGACAGGGGGAGGACACCGGGGAGCTGTTTTTT.

The V call is TRBV18, the J call TRBJ1-2, with a possible D match to TRBD1 (5 bases). Germline V CDR1 and CDR2: KGHSH, LQKENI. V lost 4 bases to trimming and J lost 8 bases, with 20 bases between them. The CDR3 sequence is 15 residues long. The CDR3 DNA sequence: TGTGCCAGCTCACGAGGGAGGGATCAGGGCGGCGGCTACACCTTC. Encoded protein: CASSRGRDQGGGYTF.

The CDR3 nucleotides read TGTGCCAGCAGCTCGGGACAGGGAAACATTCAGTACTTC. Translation gives CASSSGQGNIQYF. This rearrangement joins TRBV7-9 to TRBJ2-4; 9 bases are shared with TRBD1. CDR3 size: 13 residues. Germline CDR1 is SEHNR and CDR2 is FQNEAQ (reference sequence). V shed 4 bases and J 6 bases; nucleotides not matched to a gene: 1. The full variable domain, completed using reference TRBV7-9 and TRBJ2-4, is DTGVSQNPRHKITKRGQNVTFRCDPISEHNRLYWYRQTLGQGPEFLTYFQNEAQLEKSRLLSDRFSAERPKGSFSTLEIQRTEQGDSAMYLCASSSGQGNIQYFGAGTRLSVL.

The chain has TRBV4-2 and TRBJ1-1; D possibly corresponds to TRBD1 (6 bases). Germline V gives CDR1 LGHNA, CDR2 YNFKEQ. Trimming stripped 0 bases from V and 2 bases from J, with 10 bases between. The CDR3 is 15 amino acids. For the CDR3, the DNA is TGTGCCAGCAGCCAAGATCGACAGGAAAACACTGAAGCTTTCTTT. Its protein product is CASSQDRQENTEAFF.

The rearrangement links TRBV29-1 to TRBJ2-3; 10 nucleotides line up with TRBD2. V was clipped by 8 bases and J by 3 bases; unmatched bases: 8. The CDR3 has 14 amino acids. The germline gives CDR1 SQVTM, CDR2 ANQGSEA. CDR3: CSTSGLADTDTQYF. The DNA of the CDR3 is TGCAGCACCTCCGGACTAGCGGATACAGATACGCAGTATTTT.

This clone was observed a single time. The sample holds other DNA sequences that translate to the same CDR3. This rearrangement joins TRBV19 to TRBJ2-3, with TRBD2 matching 9 bases. Germline V gene lookup returns CDR1 LNHDA and CDR2 SQIVND (reference sequence). V shed 3 bases, J shed 6 bases, and the junction held 1 base outside the gene matches. The length of the CDR3 is 13 residues. The CDR3 reads CASSIGLADTQYF. CDR3 DNA sequence: TGTGCCAGTAGTATCGGACTAGCGGATACGCAGTATTTT. Full variable domain (missing parts from reference TRBV19 and TRBJ2-3): DGGITQSPKYLFRKEGQNVTLSCEQNLNHDAMYWYRQDPGQGLRLIYYSQIVNDFQKGDIAEGYSVSREKKESFPLTVTSAQKNPTAFYLCASSIGLADTQYFGPGTRLTVL.

The CDR3 reads CASSPIAGSSYEQYF. DNA of the CDR3: TGTGCCAGCAGCCCAATAGCGGGGAGCTCCTACGAGCAGTACTTC. This rearrangement joins TRBV9 to TRBJ2-7; 8 nucleotides line up with TRBD2. Germline V lookup: CDR1 SGDLS, CDR2 YYNGEE. Trimming cost V 4 bases and J 0 bases; bases outside gene matches: 6. This CDR3 has 15 residues.

The chain's CDR3 is CASSRAGPGVTEAFF. CDR3 nucleotide sequence: TGCGCCAGCAGTAGGGCAGGCCCGGGGGTCACTGAAGCTTTCTTT. The chain joins TRBV10-1 to TRBJ1-1, with D tentatively TRBD1 (5 bases). CDR1 is WNHNN, CDR2 SYGVQD, per germline (reference sequence). This CDR3 is built from 15 residues. The germline V and J ends were trimmed by 5 bases and 4 bases, with 17 bases remaining between them.

This chain uses TRBV6-1 with TRBJ2-4; 9 nucleotides line up with TRBD2. Germline CDR1 reads MNHNS; CDR2 reads SASEGT. Trimming cost V 7 bases and J 1 base; bases outside gene matches: 5. The CDR3 sequence is 15 residues long. The CDR3 region is CASNTSGGAKNIQYF. The CDR3 DNA sequence: TGTGCCAGCAATACGAGCGGGGGGGCCAAAAACATTCAGTACTTC.

This sequence joins TRBV30 and TRBJ1-2, with TRBD1 as a possible D gene (6 bases). V shed 0 bases and J shed 5 bases, with 19 bases lying between them. CDR3 length equals 16 residues. Germline V gene sequence: CDR1 GTSNPN, CDR2 SVGIG (reference sequence). The CDR3: CAWSVGAGGGTYGYTF. The CDR3 DNA reads TGTGCCTGGAGTGTAGGAGCCGGGGGGGGCACGTATGGCTACACCTTC.

The chain couples TRBV25-1 to TRBJ2-5; 12 bases map to TRBD2. The CDR3 covers 15 residues. The germline gives CDR1 MGHDK, CDR2 SYGVNS. Trimming cost V 4 bases and J 4 bases; bases outside gene matches: 4. Written as DNA, the CDR3 is TGTGCCAGCAGTGCTAGCGGGGGGGACGGAGAGACCCAGTACTTC. This gives the protein CASSASGGDGETQYF. Looking up the rest from reference TRBV25-1 and TRBJ2-5 gives the full variable domain: EADIYQTPRYLVIGTGKKITLECSQTMGHDKMYWYQQDPGMELHLIHYSYGVNSTEKGDLSSESTVSRIRTEHFPLTLESARPSHTSQYLCASSASGGDGETQYFGPGTRLLVL.